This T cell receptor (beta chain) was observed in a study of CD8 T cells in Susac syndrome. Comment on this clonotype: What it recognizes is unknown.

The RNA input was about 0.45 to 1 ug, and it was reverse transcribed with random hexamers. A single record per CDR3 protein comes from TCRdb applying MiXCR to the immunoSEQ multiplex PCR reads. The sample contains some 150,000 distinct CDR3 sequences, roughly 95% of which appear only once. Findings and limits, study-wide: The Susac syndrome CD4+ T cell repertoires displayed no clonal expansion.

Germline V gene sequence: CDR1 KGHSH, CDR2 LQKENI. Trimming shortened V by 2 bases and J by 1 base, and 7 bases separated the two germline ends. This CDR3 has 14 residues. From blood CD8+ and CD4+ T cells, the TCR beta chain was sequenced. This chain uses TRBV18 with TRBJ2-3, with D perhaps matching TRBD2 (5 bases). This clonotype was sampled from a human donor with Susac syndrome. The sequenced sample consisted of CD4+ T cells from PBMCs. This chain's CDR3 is CASSPNGGTDTQYF. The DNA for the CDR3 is TGTGCCAGCTCACCAAACGGGGGCACAGATACGCAGTATTTT.